The TCR beta chain under discussion was sequenced for a study of control samples from healthy donors and cancer patients. The trim removed 1 base at V and 4 bases at J, leaving 8 bases unmatched. CDR1 SGHVS and CDR2 FNYEAQ come from the germline V gene. The CDR3 runs 16 residues. Produced via immunoSEQ multiplex PCR; TCRdb's table is partial and in-frame only. The sample has about 130,000 clones, around 94% seen once. The specimen sequenced was PBMCs. This TCR was sampled from a man in his 60s with colorectal cancer. The chain couples TRBV7-6 to TRBJ1-2; 8 bases align to TRBD1. The CDR3: CASSLDTGTGVYGYTF. CDR3 nucleotide sequence: TGTGCCAGCAGCTTAGATACCGGGACAGGCGTCTATGGCTACACCTTC.